This entry describes one TCR beta chain. From blood CD8+ and CD4+ T cells, TCR beta sequences were generated. The data derive from a study of CD8 T cells in Susac syndrome. In the study overall: Patients with Susac syndrome had blood drawn and were at that point therapy-naive, on corticosteroids, or on intravenous immunoglobulin alone.

RNA, at roughly 0.45 to 1 ug, was reverse transcribed with random hexamers. Amplification of TCR beta CDR3 was carried out by immunoSEQ multiplex PCR, which covered 54 Vbeta and 13 Jbeta segments. TCRdb re-analysed the immunoSEQ multiplex PCR reads in MiXCR, keeping a single row per CDR3 protein. The profile shows approximately 210,000 distinct CDR3 sequences, roughly 93% of them singletons. With 4 bases removed from V and 4 bases from J, the gap between germline ends came to 14 bases. The CDR3 extends over 15 amino acids. Germline values: CDR1 LNHDA, CDR2 SQIVND (reference sequence). This TCR was sampled from a human donor with Susac syndrome. The chain uses TRBV19 and TRBJ1-5, with D unresolved. The sequencing sample was made of CD4+ T cells from PBMCs. DNA for the CDR3: TGTGCCAGTAGTACCAGAGTGGAAGGAAATCAGCCCCAGCATTTT. Translation gives CASSTRVEGNQPQHF.